This T cell receptor beta chain derives from a study of blood T cell repertoires in COVID-19 (dated by TCRdb to about 2020). Background for the entire study: Samples covering the acute and convalescent phases of COVID-19 were provided by collaborators in the United States, Italy and Spain. The prospective study material was composed of cDNA or gDNA derived from T cells, B-cell-depleted T cells, or PBMCs. Subjects who had been exposed to COVID-19, were actively infected with it, or had recovered from it provided the deeply sampled blood TCRbeta repertoires that made up the dataset. The repertoires were released in a freely available public database intended as a resource for research on the immune response to SARS-CoV-2. The samples were drawn from two sources: the first 160 participants of the ongoing ImmuneRACE study, and over 1,000 subjects contributed by 6 global collaborators. A de-identified subject ID, COVID-19 status, age in years and sex were almost always included in the sample metadata. Where HLA class I and class II types were available, the types were taken from metadata supplied by the sample provider, not from assay-based typing. What the research found in general, with its limitations: How much clinical and demographic metadata was included differed by source and by participant, and the metadata was provided uncurated.

The collaborating institutions used their own protocols to collect whole blood in K2EDTA tubes. For TCRbeta analysis, collaborators shipped samples as frozen whole blood, isolated PBMCs, or DNA extracted from either of those sample types. The immunoSEQ Assay, a bias-controlled multiplex PCR, was used to amplify TCRbeta CDR3 regions from genomic DNA. In the original analysis: Within the assay, amplification of reference gene primers was used to estimate how many nucleated cells each sample contained. To quantify the absolute abundance of each unique TCRbeta CDR3 rearrangement, sequence reads were collapsed and filtered. Productive Simpson clonality was computed per sample as the square root of Simpson's diversity index over productive rearrangements. TCRdb provides this immuneACCESS table in a form limited to in-frame rearrangements. Some clones are lacking; in checked studies, under half of them reflect an unresolved V gene, and why the rest are absent is not known. V and J calls and clone size are given by that table; D and trimming were obtained from the DNA. For this sample the table gives approximately 360,000 clones, of which around 90% were detected only once. Of the sample, roughly 6.8% falls within the top ten clones.

A note on this clone: Its antigen is not yet known. The sample holds no much larger clone one base away, and base qualities are not on file.

CDR1 and CDR2 (SEHNR, FQNEAQ) derive from the germline V gene (reference sequence). The CDR3 covers 15 residues, taking in both the cysteine and the phenylalanine. Only CDR3 DNA is held: 45 bases, read in frame from base 1. Cut back by 5 bases and 8 bases, the V and J ends lie 18 bases apart. The sequence was collected from a man aged 18 to 30 with active or convalescent COVID-19. The chain uses TRBV7-9 and TRBJ1-4; too little of a D gene remains to name it. Sequenced sample: peripheral blood. The CDR3 here reads CASSRRAASGEKLFF. The nucleotides read TGTGCCAGCAGCCGGAGGGCAGCTAGTGGCGAAAAACTGTTTTTT.